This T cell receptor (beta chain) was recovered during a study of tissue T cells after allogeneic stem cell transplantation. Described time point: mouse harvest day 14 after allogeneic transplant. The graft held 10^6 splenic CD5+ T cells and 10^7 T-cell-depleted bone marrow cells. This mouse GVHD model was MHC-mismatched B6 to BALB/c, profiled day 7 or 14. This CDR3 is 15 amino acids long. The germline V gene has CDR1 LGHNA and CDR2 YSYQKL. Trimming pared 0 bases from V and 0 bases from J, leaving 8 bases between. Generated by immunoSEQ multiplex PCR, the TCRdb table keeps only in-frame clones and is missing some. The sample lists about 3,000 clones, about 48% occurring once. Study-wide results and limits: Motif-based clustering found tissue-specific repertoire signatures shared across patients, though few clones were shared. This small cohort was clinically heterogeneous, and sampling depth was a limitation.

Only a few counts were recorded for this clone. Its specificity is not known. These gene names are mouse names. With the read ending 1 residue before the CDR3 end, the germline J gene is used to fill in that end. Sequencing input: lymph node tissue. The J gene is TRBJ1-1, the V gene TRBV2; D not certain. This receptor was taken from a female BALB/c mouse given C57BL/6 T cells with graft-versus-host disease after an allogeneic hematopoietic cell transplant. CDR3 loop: CASSQDGFANTEVFF. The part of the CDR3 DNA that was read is TGTGCCAGCAGCCAAGATGGGTTTGCAAACACAGAAGTCTTC.